Presented here are 28 T cell receptor beta chains from one specimen sequenced in a study of shared clonotypes between healthy human individuals. Generated by immunoSEQ multiplex PCR, the TCRdb table keeps only in-frame clones and is missing some. Among around 510,000 clones listed, more than 95% were seen once. Sequencing used naive CD4+ T cells sorted from blood. Subset defined: CD45RA+ positively selected. The receptors originated from a woman aged 25 to 39 in good health.

J is TRBJ2-7 and V is TRBV9; D unclear. CDR3 length: 12 residues. Trimming cost V 0 bases and J 9 bases, with 10 bases left between them. The germline CDR1 and CDR2 sequences are SGDLS and YYNGEE. The CDR3: CASSVGDQRQYF. CDR3 sequence (DNA): TGTGCCAGCAGCGTAGGAGATCAAAGGCAGTACTTC.

The chain links TRBV6-5 to TRBJ2-7, with a possible D match to TRBD2 (6 bases). Germline CDR1 MNHEY, CDR2 SVGAGI. CDR3 length equals 16 residues. V dropped 2 bases and J dropped 0 bases, with 14 bases sitting between them. CDR3 DNA sequence: TGTGCCAGCAGTTACCCCGCGGGACTGAGCTCCTACGAGCAGTACTTC. This codes for CASSYPAGLSSYEQYF.

The V call is TRBV25-1, the J call TRBJ1-4; 10 bases line up with TRBD1. The trim removed 6 bases at V and 7 bases at J, leaving 2 bases unmatched. Germline V gives CDR1 MGHDK, CDR2 SYGVNS. The CDR3 runs to 13 residues. CDR3 sequence reads: CASRTGGLEKLFF. CDR3 bases: TGTGCCAGCAGGACAGGGGGCCTTGAAAAACTGTTTTTT.

The V and J genes are TRBV27 and TRBJ1-6; D is undetermined. Germline CDR1 reads MNHEY; CDR2 reads SMNVEV (reference sequence). The V end was cut by 2 bases, the J end by 10 bases, with 9 bases between. The CDR3 spans 13 residues. The CDR3 spells CASSLILRSPLHF. The CDR3, as DNA: TGTGCCAGCAGTTTAATCCTCAGGTCACCCCTCCACTTT.

This clone was found once. The CDR3 DNA sequence: TGTGCCAGCAGCTTAGGGACTAGCGGGAACTACGAGCAGTACTTC. Encoded protein: CASSLGTSGNYEQYF. The V call is TRBV7-9, the J call TRBJ2-7; 12 positions match TRBD2. Germline V gene data show CDR1 as SEHNR and CDR2 as FQNEAQ (reference sequence). V shed 1 base and J 3 bases; nucleotides not matched to a gene: 1. This CDR3 region has 15 residues.

This sequence joins TRBV10-2 and TRBJ2-7; D gene unclear. The CDR3 is 13 residues long. CDR1 and CDR2 from the germline V gene are WSHSY and SAAADI. V was shortened by 0 bases and J by 0 bases, with 3 bases between the two germline ends. The CDR3 coding sequence is TGCGCCAGCAGTGAGTCTGGCTCCTACGAGCAGTACTTC. Protein: CASSESGSYEQYF.

The chain has TRBV5-1 and TRBJ2-7, with D perhaps TRBD2 (6 bases). The V end lost 5 bases, the J end lost 5 bases, and 8 bases lay between the germline ends. This CDR3 comprises 11 residues. Germline CDR1 is SGHRS and CDR2 is YFSETQ. The CDR3 DNA reads TGCGCCAGCAGGGAGGGACACGAGCAGTACTTC. Its translation: CASREGHEQYF.

J is TRBJ1-2 and V is TRBV19, with D perhaps matching TRBD1 (6 bases). V lost 6 bases to trimming and J lost 4 bases, with 15 bases between them. The CDR3 spans 14 residues. Looked up from germline, CDR1 is LNHDA and CDR2 is SQIVND (reference sequence). The CDR3 loop is CASSITGYGYGYTF. The CDR3 bases are TGTGCCAGTAGCATCACAGGGTACGGCTATGGCTACACCTTC. Full variable domain (missing parts from reference TRBV19 and TRBJ1-2): DGGITQSPKYLFRKEGQNVTLSCEQNLNHDAMYWYRQDPGQGLRLIYYSQIVNDFQKGDIAEGYSVSREKKESFPLTVTSAQKNPTAFYLCASSITGYGYGYTFGSGTRLTVV.

V and J are TRBV5-1 and TRBJ1-2, with 9 positions matching TRBD1. This CDR3 region has 16 residues. The V segment lost 0 bases and the J segment 4 bases; nucleotides outside the gene matches: 7. The germline gives CDR1 SGHRS, CDR2 YFSETQ. CDR3 DNA: TGCGCCAGCAGCTTGGCCAACAGGGGGCGAGCCTATGGCTACACCTTC. It translates to CASSLANRGRAYGYTF.

This chain joins TRBV23-1 and TRBJ2-7; D is ambiguous. TRBV23-1 belongs to the ORF category, with a function that is uncertain. The CDR3 is made up of 14 amino acids. V dropped 6 bases and J dropped 3 bases, with 15 bases sitting between them. CDR3 sequence: CASRYLVVDYEQYF. CDR3 DNA sequence: TGCGCCAGCAGGTATTTAGTCGTAGACTACGAGCAGTACTTC.

The chain carries TRBV5-1 and TRBJ2-7, with D possibly being TRBD2 (5 bases). V lost 0 bases and J 6 bases, leaving 10 bases between the germline ends. Germline loops: CDR1 SGHRS, CDR2 YFSETQ. The CDR3 runs 13 residues. CDR3 in amino acids: CASSLAGIPEQYF. In DNA, the CDR3 is TGCGCCAGCAGCTTGGCCGGGATACCCGAGCAGTACTTC. The full variable domain, its missing parts supplied by reference TRBV5-1 and TRBJ2-7, is KAGVTQTPRYLIKTRGQQVTLSCSPISGHRSVSWYQQTPGQGLQFLFEYFSETQRNKGNFPGRFSGRQFSNSRSEMNVSTLELGDSALYLCASSLAGIPEQYFGPGTRLTVT.

The chain carries TRBV5-1 and TRBJ1-1, with D perhaps TRBD1 (6 bases). Germline V gives CDR1 SGHRS, CDR2 YFSETQ. V was cut by 0 bases and J by 4 bases, with 13 bases left in between. This CDR3 is built from 15 residues. In nucleotides, the CDR3 is TGCGCCAGCAGCTTGGCGTTGGGGGCGGGCACTGAAGCTTTCTTT. Protein sequence: CASSLALGAGTEAFF. The variable domain in full, completed from reference TRBV5-1 and TRBJ1-1, reads KAGVTQTPRYLIKTRGQQVTLSCSPISGHRSVSWYQQTPGQGLQFLFEYFSETQRNKGNFPGRFSGRQFSNSRSEMNVSTLELGDSALYLCASSLALGAGTEAFFGQGTRLTVV.

This chain links TRBV7-9 with TRBJ1-1; D gene uncertain. The ends were cut back, 5 bases at V and 0 bases at J, with 7 bases in the middle. The CDR3 covers 13 residues. Germline CDR1 reads SEHNR; CDR2 reads FQNEAQ (reference sequence). CDR3 sequence (DNA): TGTGCCAGCAGCCCACCCATGAACACTGAAGCTTTCTTT. Translation gives CASSPPMNTEAFF.

The chain combines TRBV19 with TRBJ2-1; D not certain. CDR1 and CDR2 (germline): LNHDA, SQIVND (reference sequence). With 0 bases removed from V and 7 bases from J, the gap between germline ends came to 7 bases. The CDR3 covers 13 residues. This chain's CDR3 is CASSIDSGNEQFF. The CDR3 bases are TGTGCCAGTAGTATAGATTCAGGAAATGAGCAGTTCTTC.

V and J are TRBV5-4 and TRBJ2-1; 8 bases are shared with TRBD1. The CDR3 covers 15 residues. V lost 1 base, J lost 7 bases, and 7 bases stayed unmatched. Germline CDR1 is SGHNT and CDR2 is YYREEE (reference sequence). This CDR3 is CASSLLDREANEQFF. The CDR3 DNA follows: TGTGCCAGCAGCTTGTTGGACAGGGAAGCGAATGAGCAGTTCTTC.

This rearrangement joins TRBV7-9 to TRBJ1-1; D is unresolved. The CDR3 spans 12 residues. Germline assignment: CDR1 SEHNR and CDR2 FQNEAQ (reference sequence). V lost 1 base and J lost 9, with 9 bases in between. CDR3 sequence (DNA): TGTGCCAGCAGCTTAGGTTTGGGAAAAGCTTTCTTT. Its protein is CASSLGLGKAFF.

The chain is built from TRBV5-1 and TRBJ1-4, with a weak D call TRBD1 (5 bases). Trimming took off 4 bases at V and 7 bases at J, with 17 bases between the two ends. This CDR3 contains 15 residues. In germline, CDR1 is SGHRS, CDR2 YFSETQ. CDR3 amino acids: CASSPTGTVFEKLFF. In DNA form, the CDR3 reads TGCGCCAGCAGCCCCACCGGGACGGTTTTTGAAAAACTGTTTTTT.

The V call is TRBV28, the J call TRBJ2-5; the D is unclear. The J call is uncertain, as TRBJ2-7 better fits the DNA end. The length of the CDR3 is 13 residues. Per the germline V gene, CDR1 is MDHEN and CDR2 is SYDVKM. CDR3 in amino acids: CASTPRALGEQYF. For the CDR3, the DNA is TGTGCCAGCACCCCCCGGGCCCTCGGCGAGCAGTACTTC.

In regard to this clone: The junction differs from germline at one of its ends, possibly a read error. The DNA for the CDR3 is TGTGCCAGCAGTGTCCGCTCTGGGGGCTACGATGAGCAGTTCTTC. It is translated as CASSVRSGGYDEQFF. The rearrangement joins TRBV6-1 to TRBJ2-1; D perhaps matches TRBD1 (6 bases). The CDR3 runs to 15 residues. Germline CDR1 is MNHNS and CDR2 is SASEGT.

The chain couples TRBV10-3 to TRBJ1-3; TRBD1 agrees at 8 bases. J was trimmed by 0 bases and V by 5 bases; bases with no gene match: 6. The CDR3 has 16 residues. CDR1 and CDR2 from the germline V gene are ENHRY and SYGVKD. CDR3 region: CAISQTGDFSGNTIYF. The CDR3 DNA is TGTGCCATCAGTCAGACAGGGGACTTCTCTGGAAACACCATATATTTT.

V gene TRBV19 combines with J gene TRBJ1-2; D uncertain. The CDR3 runs 13 residues. Germline V CDR1 and CDR2: LNHDA, SQIVND (reference sequence). V lost 3 bases and J lost 4, with 9 bases in between. CDR3 coding DNA: TGTGCCAGTAGTATCCCCCCAGGCTATGGCTACACCTTC. Translated, it gives CASSIPPGYGYTF.

The chain employs TRBV7-6 and TRBJ2-4; 12 bases line up with TRBD2. Trimming removed 2 bases from V and 3 bases from J; junction bases left unmatched: 8. CDR1 is SGHVS and CDR2 is FNYEAQ in the germline V gene. The CDR3 runs 18 residues. For the CDR3, the DNA is TGTGCCAGCAGCTTACTAGCGGGAGGGCCGCGAGGCAAAAACATTCAGTACTTC. It yields the protein CASSLLAGGPRGKNIQYF.

The chain has TRBV14 and TRBJ2-3; D is undetermined. The germline CDR1 and CDR2 sequences are SGHDN and FVKESK. V dropped 1 base and J dropped 0 bases, with 11 bases sitting between them. The CDR3 contains 16 residues. CDR3 DNA sequence: TGTGCCAGCAGCCAAGGAAAACTGACAAGCACAGATACGCAGTATTTT. Encoded protein: CASSQGKLTSTDTQYF. Combining the CDR3 with reference TRBV14 and TRBJ2-3 gives the whole variable domain EAGVTQFPSHSVIEKGQTVTLRCDPISGHDNLYWYRRVMGKEIKFLLHFVKESKQDESGMPNNRFLAERTGGTYSTLKVQPAELEDSGVYFCASSQGKLTSTDTQYFGPGTRLTVL.

This chain uses TRBV6-1 with TRBJ1-1; D remains unclear. Germline V CDR1 and CDR2: MNHNS, SASEGT. Trimming cost V 9 bases and J 1 base, with 6 bases left between them. The CDR3 covers 11 residues. In DNA form, the CDR3 reads TGTGCCAGTTTAAAGAACACTGAAGCTTTCTTT. It is translated as CASLKNTEAFF.

CDR3 DNA: TGTGCCAGCAGGACGTTTGGGCTAGCGGGAGCCGGGGAGCTGTTTTTT. Amino acids: CASRTFGLAGAGELFF. The chain carries TRBV28 and TRBJ2-2, with 10 positions matching TRBD2. CDR1 and CDR2 from the germline V gene are MDHEN and SYDVKM. J was trimmed by 6 bases and V by 6 bases; bases with no gene match: 10. The CDR3 sequence is 16 residues long.

The genes are TRBV19 and TRBJ1-2; D is ambiguous. Trimming removed 6 bases at V and 1 base at J, with 9 bases between. Germline-derived CDR1 and CDR2 are LNHDA and SQIVND (reference sequence). The CDR3 is made up of 13 amino acids. Here the CDR3 reads CASSLLFNYGYTF. The CDR3 nucleotides are TGTGCCAGTAGCCTTTTATTTAACTATGGCTACACCTTC.

Of note for this clone: The same CDR3 can be traced to other DNA sequences in this sample. This rearrangement joins TRBV11-2 to TRBJ2-2, with 7 bases identical to TRBD2. Germline CDR1 reads SGHAT; CDR2 reads FQNNGV. The CDR3 is 15 residues long. Trimming removed 9 bases from V and 4 bases from J; junction bases left unmatched: 11. The chain's CDR3 is CASSIQRDFTGELFF. The CDR3 DNA reads as TGTGCCAGTAGCATCCAGCGGGATTTCACCGGGGAGCTGTTTTTT.

The genes are TRBV9 and TRBJ2-2; 7 bases map to TRBD1. Germline CDR1 reads SGDLS; CDR2 reads YYNGEE. The V gene end was trimmed by 4 bases and the J gene end by 0 bases; junction bases not matched to a gene: 12. The CDR3 covers 18 residues. CDR3 residues: CASSLPGTAKANTGELFF. In nucleotides, the CDR3 is TGTGCCAGCAGCCTCCCCGGGACAGCTAAAGCGAACACCGGGGAGCTGTTTTTT. Looking up the rest from reference TRBV9 and TRBJ2-2 gives the full variable domain: DSGVTQTPKHLITATGQRVTLRCSPRSGDLSVYWYQQSLDQGLQFLIQYYNGEERAKGNILERFSAQQFPDLHSELNLSSLELGDSALYFCASSLPGTAKANTGELFFGEGSRLTVL.